A single sample is the source of the 20 T cell receptor beta chains below, sequenced in a study of Ad26.COV2.S vaccination and SARS-CoV-2 variants. This sample's treatment: around 19 received Ad26.COV2.S at low or high dose, single or two shots; 5 received placebo; per-sample allocation not given. At day 63 after the first vaccine or placebo injection, samples were drawn. TCRdb's table, derived via immunoSEQ multiplex PCR, lists solely in-frame clones and lacks some. The sample includes roughly 400,000 clones, around 89% of them seen just once. This specimen consisted of peripheral blood, obtained in a trial of Ad26.COV2.S vaccine versus placebo. The receptors were sampled from a person aged 18-65 years who received the Ad26.COV2.S COVID-19 vaccine or a placebo.

The rearrangement links TRBV7-9 to TRBJ1-6; possible D gene TRBD1, 6 bases. Germline CDR1 reads SEHNR; CDR2 reads FQNEAQ (reference sequence). The CDR3 extends over 14 amino acids. V was pared by 0 bases and J by 7 bases, with 7 bases between. As DNA, the CDR3 is TGTGCCAGCAGCTTAGCCCAGGGGAATTCACCCCTCCACTTT. This encodes CASSLAQGNSPLHF.

V usage is TRBV25-1 and J usage is TRBJ2-5; 9 positions agree with TRBD1. J gave up 1 base and V 1 base, and 7 bases lay outside the gene matches. The CDR3 length is 17 residues. CDR1 is MGHDK, CDR2 SYGVNS, per germline. In DNA form, the CDR3 reads TGTGCCAGCAGTGAATTTGGGACAGGGAGGGTCCAAGAGACCCAGTACTTC. Its translation is CASSEFGTGRVQETQYF. Looking up the rest from reference TRBV25-1 and TRBJ2-5 gives the full variable domain: EADIYQTPRYLVIGTGKKITLECSQTMGHDKMYWYQQDPGMELHLIHYSYGVNSTEKGDLSSESTVSRIRTEHFPLTLESARPSHTSQYLCASSEFGTGRVQETQYFGPGTRLLVL.

As concerns this clone: This sample includes further DNA sequences coding for the same CDR3. This chain links TRBV7-9 with TRBJ1-5; D is undetermined. Trimming took 3 bases from V and 3 from J, leaving 9 bases between them. Germline loops: CDR1 SEHNR, CDR2 FQNEAQ (reference sequence). The CDR3 is made up of 14 amino acids. CDR3 sequence (DNA): TGTGCCAGCAGCTTGGAAGGTTCCAATCAGCCCCAGCATTTT. Translation: CASSLEGSNQPQHF.

The rearrangement joins TRBV28 to TRBJ2-3, with TRBD2 identical over 11 bases. With V trimmed by 8 bases and J by 4 bases, 11 bases remained unmatched. CDR3 length: 16 amino acids. The V gene's germline CDR1 is MDHEN and CDR2 SYDVKM. CDR3 protein: CASRRGVAGGADTQYF. The CDR3 DNA is TGTGCCAGCCGACGGGGGGTAGCGGGAGGGGCAGATACGCAGTATTTT.

J is TRBJ2-2 and V is TRBV19; the D gene is possibly TRBD2 (6 bases). Germline V gene data show CDR1 as LNHDA and CDR2 as SQIVND (reference sequence). V shed 5 bases and J shed 4 bases, with 17 bases lying between them. The CDR3 has 16 residues. This CDR3 is CASSSPGASVTGELFF. DNA of the CDR3: TGTGCCAGTAGTTCCCCCGGGGCTAGCGTCACCGGGGAGCTGTTTTTT.

This chain uses TRBV7-9 with TRBJ1-5; D ambiguous. CDR3 length: 12 residues. Germline CDR1 SEHNR, CDR2 FQNEAQ (reference sequence). V gave up 3 bases and J gave up 5 bases, with 5 bases separating them. The CDR3 nucleotides are TGTGCCAGCAGCTTCCGGGATCAGCCCCAGCATTTT. Its translation is CASSFRDQPQHF.

J is TRBJ2-7 and V is TRBV5-6, with D uncertain. The CDR3 totals 11 residues. CDR1 is SGHDT and CDR2 is YYEEEE in the germline V gene. V gave up 4 bases and J gave up 3 bases, with 5 bases separating them. CDR3 coding DNA: TGTGCCAGCAGCCGAGGCTACGAGCAGTACTTC. It yields the protein CASSRGYEQYF.

The rearrangement uses TRBV11-2 and TRBJ2-1; 16 positions agree with TRBD2. Germline V gene lookup returns CDR1 SGHAT and CDR2 FQNNGV. This CDR3 region has 14 residues. V dropped 6 bases and J dropped 9; count of bases not matched to a gene: 2. CDR3 sequence (DNA): TGTGCCAGCAGGGGACTAGCGGGAGGGATTGAGCAGTTCTTC. Amino acid sequence: CASRGLAGGIEQFF.

The chain uses TRBV5-1 and TRBJ1-1, with D possibly TRBD1 on 6 matching bases. The CDR3 is 14 amino acids. Germline CDR1 SGHRS, CDR2 YFSETQ. V was trimmed by 4 bases and J by 2 bases, leaving 12 bases between them. This CDR3 is CASSPPRGNTEAFF. The CDR3 DNA is TGCGCCAGCAGCCCGCCCAGGGGCAACACTGAAGCTTTCTTT.

The rearrangement joins TRBV11-3 to TRBJ2-7; 7 bases map to TRBD1. Germline V gives CDR1 SGHNT, CDR2 YENEEA. CDR3 length: 14 residues. V shed 1 base, J shed 3 bases, and the junction held 3 bases outside the gene matches. The CDR3 reads CASSLAAGGYEQYF. CDR3 coding DNA: TGTGCCAGCAGCTTAGCAGCAGGGGGCTACGAGCAGTACTTC.

The CDR3 DNA sequence: TGTGCCATCAGTGAGTCTGTCAGGCCCGTCTACAATGAGCAGTTCTTC. It yields the protein CAISESVRPVYNEQFF. The chain links TRBV10-3 to TRBJ2-1, with no clear D. The V gene lost 0 bases and the J gene lost 3 bases, with 12 bases spanning the gap. There are 16 residues in the CDR3. CDR1 is ENHRY, CDR2 SYGVKD, per germline.

The CDR3 coding sequence is TGTGCCAGCAGCTTAGAAAACTCCTACAATGAGCAGTTCTTC. Its protein is CASSLENSYNEQFF. The V call is TRBV5-5, the J call TRBJ2-1; D is ambiguous. Germline CDR1 reads SGHKS; CDR2 reads YYEKEE (reference sequence). CDR3 length: 14 residues. Trimming stripped 2 bases from V and 0 bases from J, with 6 bases between. Together with reference TRBV5-5 and TRBJ2-1, the CDR3 gives the full variable domain: DAGVTQSPTHLIKTRGQQVTLRCSPISGHKSVSWYQQVLGQGPQFIFQYYEKEERGRGNFPDRFSARQFPNYSSELNVNALLLGDSALYLCASSLENSYNEQFFGPGTRLTVL.

The V gene is TRBV3-1 (or the pseudogene TRBV3-2), the J gene TRBJ2-5; D is unclear. CDR1 and CDR2 from the germline V gene are LGHDT and YNNKEL (reference sequence). Deletions cut 1 base from V and 4 bases from J, with 16 bases between. The CDR3 contains 16 residues. The CDR3 loop is CASSQGRTLALETQYF. The CDR3 DNA follows: TGTGCCAGCAGCCAAGGACGGACCCTCGCTCTAGAGACCCAGTACTTC.

The V call is TRBV7-9, the J call TRBJ1-2; 9 nucleotides agree with TRBD1. CDR1 is SEHNR, CDR2 FQNEAQ, per germline (reference sequence). This CDR3 spans 14 amino acids. Germline trimming cut 5 bases from V and 4 bases from J; bases unmatched to any gene: 5. The CDR3 reads CASSLGQGSYGYTF. In DNA form, the CDR3 reads TGTGCCAGCAGCCTTGGACAGGGGAGCTATGGCTACACCTTC.

The V call is TRBV28, the J call TRBJ2-1; 16 nucleotides agree with TRBD2. CDR3 length equals 17 residues. Germline-derived CDR1 and CDR2 are MDHEN and SYDVKM. The V gene end was trimmed by 6 bases and the J gene end by 8 bases; junction bases not matched to a gene: 10. CDR3 in amino acids: CASRPGLAGGRSDEQFF. The CDR3, as DNA: TGTGCCAGCAGGCCGGGACTAGCGGGAGGGCGGAGCGATGAGCAGTTCTTC.

The chain has TRBV5-1 and TRBJ1-1; D not resolved. CDR3 length: 16 residues. The V gene lost 1 base and the J gene lost 1 base, with 14 bases spanning the gap. From germline, CDR1 is SGHRS and CDR2 YFSETQ. In nucleotides, the CDR3 is TGCGCCAGCAGCTTGCGGCCTGGAAGGGCGAACACTGAAGCTTTCTTT. Translating gives CASSLRPGRANTEAFF.

The chain has TRBV7-9 and TRBJ1-2, with D perhaps TRBD1 (6 bases). Trimming took 7 bases from V and 7 from J, leaving 16 bases between them. Germline V gene sequence: CDR1 SEHNR, CDR2 FQNEAQ (reference sequence). The CDR3 consists of 13 residues. CDR3 in amino acids: CASTTGGFVGYTF. In nucleotides, the CDR3 is TGTGCCAGCACCACCGGGGGCTTCGTTGGCTACACCTTC.

The chain couples TRBV28 to TRBJ2-1, with 7 bases that match TRBD2. CDR1 MDHEN and CDR2 SYDVKM come from the germline V gene. The CDR3 has 13 amino acids. The J segment lost 6 bases and the V segment lost 2 bases, leaving 1 base of the junction unmatched. The chain's CDR3 is CASSLAGVNEQFF. The DNA of the CDR3 is TGTGCCAGCAGTTTAGCGGGGGTCAATGAGCAGTTCTTC.

This chain links TRBV29-1 with TRBJ2-7; D remains ambiguous. This CDR3 contains 11 residues. CDR1 is SQVTM, CDR2 ANQGSEA, per germline. Deletions cut 3 bases from V and 6 bases from J, with 9 bases between. The CDR3 sequence: CSVESSREQYF. The DNA of the CDR3 is TGCAGCGTTGAGAGTAGTCGCGAGCAGTACTTC.

J is TRBJ1-2 and V is TRBV25-1; D not certain. Trimming removed 2 bases at V and 6 bases at J, with 4 bases between. Germline V gene lookup returns CDR1 MGHDK and CDR2 SYGVNS. CDR3 length: 11 residues. In nucleotides, the CDR3 is TGTGCCAGCAGTGAAGTAGATGGCTACACCTTC. This sequence encodes CASSEVDGYTF.